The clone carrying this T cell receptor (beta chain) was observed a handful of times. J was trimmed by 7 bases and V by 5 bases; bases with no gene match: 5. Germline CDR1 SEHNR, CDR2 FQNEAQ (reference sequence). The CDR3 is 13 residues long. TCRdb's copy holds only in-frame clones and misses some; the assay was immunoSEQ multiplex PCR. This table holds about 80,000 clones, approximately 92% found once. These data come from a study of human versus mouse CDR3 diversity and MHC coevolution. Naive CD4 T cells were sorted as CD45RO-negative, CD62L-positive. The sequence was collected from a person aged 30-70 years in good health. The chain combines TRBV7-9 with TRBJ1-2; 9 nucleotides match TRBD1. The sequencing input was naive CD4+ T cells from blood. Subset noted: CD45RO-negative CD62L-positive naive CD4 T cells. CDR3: CASSATTGGGYTF. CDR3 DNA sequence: TGTGCCAGCAGCGCCACGACAGGGGGTGGCTACACCTTC.